The 27 T cell receptor beta chains listed next were all sequenced from one sample in a study of blood T cell repertoires in COVID-19. Measured with immunoSEQ multiplex PCR; TCRdb has only the in-frame clones, and not every one. The table shows tens of thousands of clones, with 80% to 90% occurring only once. The sequenced material came from peripheral blood. Source of these receptors: an older woman with acute or convalescent COVID-19.

This sequence joins TRBV24-1 and TRBJ1-2, with TRBD1 matching over 8 bases. The V gene's germline CDR1 is KGHDR and CDR2 SFDVKD. The trim removed 5 bases at V and 5 bases at J, leaving 12 bases unmatched. CDR3 length: 16 amino acids. The CDR3 DNA sequence: TGTGCCACCAGTGGTCCAAGGGCAGGGGGCCGGTATGGCTACACCTTC. It translates to CATSGPRAGGRYGYTF.

The chain carries TRBV6-6 and TRBJ2-7, with a weak D call TRBD2 (6 bases). The germline V gene encodes CDR1 MNHNY and CDR2 SVGAGI (reference sequence). CDR3 length: 13 residues. V was pared by 10 bases and J by 5 bases, with 18 bases between. The CDR3 loop is CATMAGGMDEQYV. The DNA of the CDR3 is TGTGCCACCATGGCCGGGGGTATGGACGAGCAGTACGTC.

The chain joins TRBV5-1 to TRBJ1-2; the D gene is possibly TRBD1 (5 bases). V was shortened by 4 bases and J by 5 bases, with 18 bases between the two germline ends. Per germline, CDR1 SGHRS and CDR2 YFSETQ. The CDR3 contains 15 residues. The CDR3 protein is CASSPDISVWYGYTF. The CDR3 nucleotides are TGCGCCAGCAGCCCGGACATCTCAGTGTGGTATGGCTACACCTTC.

The CDR3 sequence: CASSMQGNNEKLFF. For the CDR3, the DNA is TGTGCCAGTAGTATGCAGGGGAACAATGAAAAACTGTTTTTT. J is TRBJ1-4 and V is TRBV19; weak D call: TRBD1 (6 bases). Germline assignment: CDR1 LNHDA and CDR2 SQIVND (reference sequence). This CDR3 is built from 14 residues. Trimming stripped 3 bases from V and 5 bases from J, with 10 bases between.

This chain joins TRBV5-1 and TRBJ2-2, with a tentative D call TRBD2 (7 bases). The germline V gene encodes CDR1 SGHRS and CDR2 YFSETQ. The CDR3 loop spans 18 amino acids. V shed 4 bases and J shed 4 bases, with 23 bases lying between them. The CDR3 sequence: CASSPSPDGGRITGELFF. CDR3 DNA sequence: TGCGCCAGCAGCCCGAGCCCGGACGGGGGGCGCATCACCGGGGAGCTGTTTTTT.

This clone has only a few counts. The V and J genes are TRBV6-6 and TRBJ2-3, with 13 bases matching TRBD2. J was trimmed by 0 bases and V by 5 bases; bases with no gene match: 5. The CDR3 sequence is 17 residues long. CDR1 is MNHNY, CDR2 SVGAGI, per germline (reference sequence). The CDR3 here is CASSRTSGGGSTDTQYF. The CDR3 nucleotides are TGTGCCAGCAGTCGGACTAGCGGGGGTGGTAGCACAGATACGCAGTATTTT.

The chain combines TRBV15 with TRBJ2-2; a weak D match, TRBD2 (5 bases). Between the trimmed V and J ends, which lost 1 base and 4 bases, there was a span of 10 bases. This CDR3 region has 15 residues. Germline CDR1 and CDR2: LNHNV and YYDKDF (reference sequence). This chain's CDR3 is CATSRARDFTGELFF. Here the CDR3 DNA reads TGTGCCACCAGCAGAGCGAGGGATTTCACCGGGGAGCTGTTTTTT.

The chain employs TRBV7-6 and TRBJ1-3; D remains ambiguous. The CDR3 extends over 12 amino acids. V lost 5 bases to trimming and J lost 9 bases, with 11 bases between them. Germline V gene data show CDR1 as SGHVS and CDR2 as FNYEAQ. CDR3: CASSPDGGTIYF. In DNA, the CDR3 is TGTGCCAGCAGCCCAGACGGCGGCACCATATATTTT. The full variable domain, with the rest looked up from reference TRBV7-6 and TRBJ1-3, is GAGVSQSPRYKVTKRGQDVALRCDPISGHVSLYWYRQALGQGPEFLTYFNYEAQQDKSGLPNDRFSAERPEGSISTLTIQRTEQRDSAMYRCASSPDGGTIYFGEGSWLTVV.

This sequence joins TRBV7-9 and TRBJ1-1, with 7 bases fitting TRBD1. The CDR3 consists of 15 residues. Germline lookup yields CDR1 SEHNR and CDR2 FQNEAQ (reference sequence). Trimming at V came to 5 bases and at J to 1 base, leaving 7 bases not matched to a gene. Here the CDR3 DNA reads TGTGCCAGCAGCCCGACAGGGCTATCGAACACTGAAGCTTTCTTT. Its translation is CASSPTGLSNTEAFF.

The chain combines TRBV1 with TRBJ1-5; the D call in the table, TRBD1, was not verified against the DNA. TRBV1 is a known pseudogene. This CDR3 region has 20 residues. The CDR3 loop reads CTSSHHPKSDRDPCNQPQHF. The DNA of the CDR3 is TGCACCAGCAGCCATCACCCCAAATCGGACAGGGACCCATGCAATCAGCCCCAGCATTTT.

This clone was picked up a small number of times. The chain uses TRBV11-2 and TRBJ1-2, with 7 nucleotides matching TRBD1. CDR3 size: 14 residues. Trimming took 3 bases from V and 8 from J; bases not matched to a gene: 9. The germline V gene encodes CDR1 SGHAT and CDR2 FQNNGV. The CDR3 region is CASSLQDRVGGYTF. CDR3 DNA: TGTGCCAGCAGCTTGCAAGACAGGGTGGGAGGCTACACCTTC.

As concerns this clone: Germline and junction disagree at one end, which may indicate a read error. The rearrangement joins TRBV12-3 or TRBV12-4 to TRBJ1-2, with D unresolved. This CDR3 comprises 11 residues. CDR3 region: CASTSTSRGSF. The CDR3 nucleotides read TGTGCCAGCACTTCAACAAGTCGGGGTTCCTTC.

The chain links TRBV5-1 to TRBJ2-1; tentatively, D is TRBD1 (5 bases). Germline V gene sequence: CDR1 SGHRS, CDR2 YFSETQ. V was shortened by 0 bases and J by 10 bases, with 11 bases between the two germline ends. The CDR3 sequence is 13 residues long. In DNA, the CDR3 is TGCGCCAGCAGCTTGGATAGGGGTCCCGAGCAGTTCTTC. Protein product: CASSLDRGPEQFF. The full variable domain, rest sourced from reference TRBV5-1 and TRBJ2-1, is KAGVTQTPRYLIKTRGQQVTLSCSPISGHRSVSWYQQTPGQGLQFLFEYFSETQRNKGNFPGRFSGRQFSNSRSEMNVSTLELGDSALYLCASSLDRGPEQFFGPGTRLTVL.

The chain has TRBV7-9 and TRBJ2-5, with 9 nucleotides matching TRBD1. Germline CDR1 SEHNR, CDR2 FQNEAQ (reference sequence). The CDR3 totals 15 residues. V trimming: 5 bases; J trimming: 0 bases; junction bases outside the gene matches: 4. The CDR3 sequence: CASSRGTGYQETQYF. In DNA form, the CDR3 reads TGTGCCAGCAGCCGCGGGACAGGGTACCAAGAGACCCAGTACTTC.

CDR3 coding DNA: TGTGCCAGCAGCCTACGGACCGGGGAGCTGTTTTTT. Translated, it gives CASSLRTGELFF. This sequence joins TRBV11-3 and TRBJ2-2; no reliable D call. V was cut by 5 bases and J by 5 bases, with 6 bases left in between. Germline CDR1 and CDR2: SGHNT and YENEEA. CDR3 length equals 12 residues.

The chain joins TRBV5-4 to TRBJ1-5, with 9 bases identical to TRBD1. CDR1 and CDR2 (germline): SGHNT, YYREEE (reference sequence). V shed 4 bases and J 4 bases; nucleotides not matched to a gene: 3. CDR3 size: 14 residues. DNA for the CDR3: TGTGCCAGCAGCCCTGGACAGGGGAATCAGCCCCAGCATTTT. As protein: CASSPGQGNQPQHF.

The chain links TRBV19 to TRBJ2-1; a weak D match, TRBD2 (6 bases). CDR3 length: 16 amino acids. The V gene lost 3 bases and the J gene lost 0 bases, with 12 bases spanning the gap. Germline V CDR1 and CDR2: LNHDA, SQIVND (reference sequence). The CDR3 nucleotides are TGTGCCAGTAGTATGGGTGGGGGGAGCTCCTACAATGAGCAGTTCTTC. It translates to CASSMGGGSSYNEQFF.

This clone was seen many times. This chain joins TRBV9 and TRBJ2-1; D is perhaps TRBD2 (6 bases). Per the germline V gene, CDR1 is SGDLS and CDR2 is YYNGEE. Deletions cut 3 bases from V and 9 bases from J, with 16 bases between. CDR3 length: 14 amino acids. CDR3 sequence reads: CASSDQGLRSEQFF. The CDR3 bases are TGTGCCAGCAGCGACCAGGGACTCCGGAGTGAGCAGTTCTTC. Combining the CDR3 with reference TRBV9 and TRBJ2-1 gives the whole variable domain DSGVTQTPKHLITATGQRVTLRCSPRSGDLSVYWYQQSLDQGLQFLIQYYNGEERAKGNILERFSAQQFPDLHSELNLSSLELGDSALYFCASSDQGLRSEQFFGPGTRLTVL.

V and J are TRBV5-6 and TRBJ2-7; D unresolved. V gave up 0 bases and J gave up 1 base, with 8 bases separating them. The germline V gene encodes CDR1 SGHDT and CDR2 YYEEEE. The CDR3 consists of 14 residues. In nucleotides, the CDR3 is TGTGCCAGCAGCTTGGTGCGGCAGTCCTACGAGCAGTACTTC. It encodes CASSLVRQSYEQYF.

This chain uses TRBV7-8 with TRBJ2-2, with D perhaps matching TRBD1 (5 bases). With 5 bases removed from V and 6 bases from J, the gap between germline ends came to 16 bases. CDR1 SGHVS and CDR2 FQNEAQ come from the germline V gene. This CDR3 is built from 15 residues. The CDR3 sequence: CASSREKPGSGELFF. The CDR3 coding sequence is TGTGCCAGCAGCCGAGAAAAACCAGGGTCCGGGGAGCTGTTTTTT.

The genes are TRBV27 and TRBJ1-1, with D possibly being TRBD1 (5 bases). Germline values: CDR1 MNHEY, CDR2 SMNVEV (reference sequence). The V gene lost 6 bases and the J gene lost 1 base, with 9 bases spanning the gap. This CDR3 region has 13 residues. This CDR3 is CASSWGENTEAFF. The CDR3 region has the DNA TGTGCCAGCAGCTGGGGGGAGAACACTGAAGCTTTCTTT.

This chain joins TRBV11-2 and TRBJ2-1, with 8 bases matching TRBD1. Trimming at V came to 1 base and at J to 8 bases, leaving 10 bases not matched to a gene. Looked up from germline, CDR1 is SGHAT and CDR2 is FQNNGV. This CDR3 spans 16 amino acids. CDR3 sequence reads: CASSLVGQGGSDEQFF. The DNA for the CDR3 is TGTGCCAGCAGCTTAGTAGGACAGGGCGGGTCGGATGAGCAGTTCTTC.

The chain is built from TRBV4-3 and TRBJ2-7, with TRBD1 identical over 7 bases. After removal of 0 bases from V and 3 bases from J, the junction contained 8 bases not matched to a gene. In germline, CDR1 is LGHNA, CDR2 YSLEER. The CDR3 is 16 residues long. Written as DNA, the CDR3 is TGCGCCAGCAGCCAAGAAGGAGGACGACAGGGCTACGAGCAGTACTTC. This encodes CASSQEGGRQGYEQYF.

In this sample, this clone turned up a few times. The rearrangement uses TRBV2 and TRBJ1-2, with 8 bases identical to TRBD1. CDR3 size: 14 residues. Germline lookup yields CDR1 SNHLY and CDR2 FYNNEI. The trim removed 4 bases at V and 7 bases at J, leaving 8 bases unmatched. In nucleotides, the CDR3 is TGTGCCAGCAGTGCCGAGCAGGGGGCGGGTGGCTACACCTTC. It translates to CASSAEQGAGGYTF.

The chain is built from TRBV11-2 and TRBJ1-5; 7 bases line up with TRBD1. This CDR3 spans 15 amino acids. V trimming: 5 bases; J trimming: 4 bases; junction bases outside the gene matches: 8. From germline, CDR1 is SGHAT and CDR2 FQNNGV. CDR3 sequence: CASSNPGQHNQPQHF. As DNA, the CDR3 is TGTGCCAGCAGCAATCCGGGACAGCATAATCAGCCCCAGCATTTT.

The rearrangement links TRBV7-8 to TRBJ1-4, with TRBD1 as a possible D gene (6 bases). V lost 5 bases, J lost 4 bases, and 11 bases lay in between. Germline loops: CDR1 SGHVS, CDR2 FQNEAQ. There are 14 residues in the CDR3. CDR3 nucleotide sequence: TGTGCCAGCAGCCTCAGGACAGATAATGAAAAACTGTTTTTT. Encoded protein: CASSLRTDNEKLFF.

This sequence joins TRBV19 and TRBJ2-4; TRBD1 matches at 8 bases. V shed 3 bases and J 1 base; nucleotides not matched to a gene: 5. CDR3 length: 16 residues. The germline CDR1 and CDR2 sequences are LNHDA and SQIVND (reference sequence). CDR3 DNA: TGTGCCAGTAGTATGACGACAGGGGTGGCCAAAAACATTCAGTACTTC. It is translated as CASSMTTGVAKNIQYF.